A single sample gave rise to the 14 T cell receptor beta chains below, sequenced in a study of cytomegalovirus exposure and HLA in healthy donors (dated by TCRdb to about 2017). Library creation used the immunoSEQ multiplex PCR assay. For the multiplex PCR, a mixture combining 60 forward primers for TCR Vbeta segments and 13 reverse primers for TCR Jbeta segments was used. TCRdb re-hosts the immuneACCESS table, in-frame sequences only. Its copies lack some clones; in the studies checked, an unresolved V gene accounts for under half of them, and the cause for the rest is not known. The sample table lists about 130,000 clones, less than 85% of them with a count of one. The biggest ten clones account for 7% to 9.5% of the sample. The sequenced sample consisted of PBMCs. The receptors derive from a man under 40 in good health and CMV-seropositive.

This clone has only a few counts. This chain connects TRBV7-6 to TRBJ1-5, with D possibly matching TRBD1 (6 bases). The V gene lost 0 bases and the J gene lost 7 bases, with 16 bases spanning the gap. Germline CDR1 is SGHVS and CDR2 is FNYEAQ. The CDR3 length is 16 residues. The CDR3 sequence is CASSLARAGANQPQHF. Written as DNA, the CDR3 is TGTGCCAGCAGCTTAGCGAGGGCAGGGGCGAACCAGCCCCAGCATTTT. Full variable domain (missing parts from reference TRBV7-6 and TRBJ1-5): GAGVSQSPRYKVTKRGQDVALRCDPISGHVSLYWYRQALGQGPEFLTYFNYEAQQDKSGLPNDRFSAERPEGSISTLTIQRTEQRDSAMYRCASSLARAGANQPQHFGDGTRLSIL.

The rearrangement links TRBV2 to TRBJ1-1, with 7 positions matching TRBD1. V gave up 7 bases and J gave up 4 bases; unmatched junction bases: 9. CDR3 length: 14 residues. From germline, CDR1 is SNHLY and CDR2 FYNNEI. Written as DNA, the CDR3 is TGTGCCAGCATTTTTGGGACAGCGAGCACTGAAGCTTTCTTT. Translated: CASIFGTASTEAFF.

CDR3 amino acids: CASSPRTGWSNEQFF. As DNA, the CDR3 is TGTGCCAGCAGCCCCCGGACAGGGTGGTCTAATGAGCAGTTCTTC. V usage is TRBV9 and J usage is TRBJ2-1; 8 bases map to TRBD1. CDR3 length: 15 amino acids. Germline CDR1 reads SGDLS; CDR2 reads YYNGEE. The V and J ends lost 4 bases and 7 bases, in that order; junction bases with no gene match: 10.

The V gene is TRBV25-1, the J gene TRBJ1-3; unclear D gene. CDR3 size: 15 residues. V gave up 1 base and J gave up 0 bases, with 7 bases separating them. Germline lookup yields CDR1 MGHDK and CDR2 SYGVNS. The CDR3 reads CASSEFVGSGNTIYF. The CDR3 region has the DNA TGTGCCAGCAGTGAATTCGTCGGCTCTGGAAACACCATATATTTT.

The chain joins TRBV5-1 to TRBJ2-7; 7 positions match TRBD1. Germline assignment: CDR1 SGHRS and CDR2 YFSETQ. CDR3 length: 15 amino acids. J lost 0 bases, V lost 3 bases, and 6 bases had no gene match. CDR3: CASSSKDRSSYEQYF. CDR3 coding DNA: TGCGCCAGCAGCTCAAAGGACAGGTCCTCCTACGAGCAGTACTTC.

The chain couples TRBV6-5 to TRBJ1-5; 7 nucleotides agree with TRBD1. V shed 5 bases, J shed 4 bases, and the junction held 8 bases outside the gene matches. The CDR3 contains 15 residues. Germline V gene lookup returns CDR1 MNHEY and CDR2 SVGAGI. In DNA form, the CDR3 reads TGTGCCAGCAGTCCCGAGACAGGGATAAATCAGCCCCAGCATTTT. This gives the protein CASSPETGINQPQHF.

The chain recombines TRBV6-5 with TRBJ1-1, with D perhaps TRBD1 (6 bases). V was pared by 2 bases and J by 4 bases, with 11 bases between. CDR3 length: 14 amino acids. CDR1 and CDR2 from the germline V gene are MNHEY and SVGAGI. In DNA form, the CDR3 reads TGTGCCAGCAGTTACGACAGGTCGGGCACTGAAGCTTTCTTT. It specifies CASSYDRSGTEAFF.

This chain connects TRBV6-5 to TRBJ2-3, with TRBD2 matching 9 bases. Germline CDR1 reads MNHEY; CDR2 reads SVGAGI. The CDR3 consists of 15 residues. V was clipped by 5 bases and J by 2 bases; unmatched bases: 5. The CDR3: CASSGVAGDTDTQYF. The DNA of the CDR3 is TGTGCCAGCAGTGGGGTAGCGGGGGACACAGATACGCAGTATTTT.

The chain is built from TRBV28 and TRBJ1-3, with D unclear. Germline V gene data show CDR1 as MDHEN and CDR2 as SYDVKM. The V and J ends lost 3 bases and 7 bases respectively, with 13 bases between them. The length of the CDR3 is 14 residues. CDR3 in DNA: TGTGCCAGCAGTTTCCCCGCGACTCGGAACACCATATATTTT. The encoded protein is CASSFPATRNTIYF.

This clone was observed a single time. The rearrangement links TRBV13 to TRBJ2-7, with 7 bases identical to TRBD2. The CDR3 loop spans 13 amino acids. J was trimmed by 7 bases and V by 5 bases; bases with no gene match: 8. Germline V CDR1 and CDR2: PRHDT, FYEKMQ (reference sequence). DNA for the CDR3: TGTGCCAGCAGCCTCGCGGGAGCGGGAGAGCAGTACTTC. Translating it yields CASSLAGAGEQYF. The full variable domain, completed using reference TRBV13 and TRBJ2-7, is AAGVIQSPRHLIKEKRETATLKCYPIPRHDTVYWYQQGPGQDPQFLISFYEKMQSDKGSIPDRFSAQQFSDYHSELNMSSLELGDSALYFCASSLAGAGEQYFGPGTRLTVT.

The gene calls are TRBV19 and TRBJ2-3; 10 positions match TRBD1. The CDR3 consists of 17 residues. The V segment lost 3 bases and the J segment 8 bases; nucleotides outside the gene matches: 14. Germline loops: CDR1 LNHDA, CDR2 SQIVND (reference sequence). The CDR3 protein is CASSMGVPGQGRGTQYF. The CDR3 nucleotides are TGTGCCAGTAGTATGGGGGTCCCGGGACAGGGGAGAGGTACGCAGTATTTT.

The gene calls are TRBV6-6 and TRBJ1-2; 8 nucleotides align to TRBD1. This CDR3 contains 14 residues. CDR1 and CDR2 from the germline V gene are MNHNY and SVGAGI (reference sequence). The V gene end was trimmed by 6 bases and the J gene end by 3 bases; junction bases not matched to a gene: 6. The CDR3 region is CASSSGQGHYGYTF. The CDR3, as DNA: TGTGCCAGCAGCTCCGGACAGGGCCACTATGGCTACACCTTC.

The chain is built from TRBV19 and TRBJ1-2; a weak D match, TRBD1 (5 bases). Trimming shortened V by 5 bases and J by 3 bases, and 13 bases separated the two germline ends. The germline CDR1 and CDR2 sequences are LNHDA and SQIVND (reference sequence). This CDR3 contains 14 residues. CDR3 protein: CASSPRQHHYGYTF. In nucleotides, the CDR3 is TGTGCCAGTAGTCCCAGACAGCATCACTATGGCTACACCTTC.

This clone was seen a single time. The V call is TRBV21-1, the J call TRBJ2-5; the table gives TRBD1 as D, unverified against the DNA. TRBV21-1 is a pseudogene segment. This CDR3 has 14 amino acids. The chain's CDR3 is CASIGTGDRETQYF. In DNA, the CDR3 is TGTGCCAGCATCGGGACAGGGGATCGGGAGACCCAGTACTTC.